This TCR beta chain is drawn from a study of blood T cells in healthy people across ages. The study, taken as a whole, reports: Expanded clonotype shifts may have been confounded, as the donors had an unknown CMV status. Estimated diversity, derived from one million T cells, was regarded as an underestimate.

Caucasian, healthy and from Russia, the donors were aged between roughly 6 and 95. A second about 7 to 11 cycle PCR used barcoded and J-beta primers. A tag from a template-switch adaptor with 12 random nucleotides marked each cDNA molecule. MiXCR was run by TCRdb on the 5' RACE reads, yielding one entry per CDR3 protein. The sample has about 780,000 distinct CDR3 sequences, about 45% seen once; the top ten hold 15% to 20%. This clonotype was seen a few times. Its specificity is unknown. The CDR3 extends over 16 amino acids. Per germline, CDR1 SGDLS and CDR2 YYNGEE. With 0 bases clipped from V and 5 bases from J, the junction kept 7 bases outside the gene matches.

The chain combines TRBV9 with TRBJ2-3, with 9 bases fitting TRBD2. The sequence was obtained from a man aged 80 or over in good health. Input material: blood. This CDR3 reads CASSVVPSGNQDTQYF. The CDR3 nucleotides are TGTGCCAGCAGCGTAGTCCCTAGCGGGAATCAAGATACGCAGTATTTT.